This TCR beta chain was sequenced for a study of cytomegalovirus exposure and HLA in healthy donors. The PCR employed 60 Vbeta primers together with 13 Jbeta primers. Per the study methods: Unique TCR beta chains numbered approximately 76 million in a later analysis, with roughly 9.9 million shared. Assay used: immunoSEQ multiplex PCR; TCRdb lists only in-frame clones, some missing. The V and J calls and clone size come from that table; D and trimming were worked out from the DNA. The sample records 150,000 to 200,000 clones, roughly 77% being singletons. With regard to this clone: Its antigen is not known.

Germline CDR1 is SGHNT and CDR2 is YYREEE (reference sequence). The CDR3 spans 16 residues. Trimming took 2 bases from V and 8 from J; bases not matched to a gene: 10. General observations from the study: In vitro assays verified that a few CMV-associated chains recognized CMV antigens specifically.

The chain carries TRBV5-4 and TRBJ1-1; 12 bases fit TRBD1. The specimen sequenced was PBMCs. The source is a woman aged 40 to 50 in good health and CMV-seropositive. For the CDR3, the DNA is TGTGCCAGCAGCTTAGGGACAGGGGGCGTGAGGGGGGAAGCTTTCTTT. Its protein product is CASSLGTGGVRGEAFF. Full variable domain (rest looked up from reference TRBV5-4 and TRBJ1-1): ETGVTQSPTHLIKTRGQQVTLRCSSQSGHNTVSWYQQALGQGPQFIFQYYREEENGRGNFPPRFSGLQFPNYSSELNVNALELDDSALYLCASSLGTGGVRGEAFFGQGTRLTVV.